This T cell receptor beta chain was identified in a study of CD8+ T cells in alopecia areata. About the study: Female C3H/HeJ mice aged about 7-11 weeks received skin from roughly 6-12-month-old C3H/HeJ donors with spontaneous alopecia. Overall study results and limits: Scalp sequencing captures resident alphabeta T cells of normal skin too. Lesional scalp displayed greater clonality than normal scalp, most notably in alopecia totalis/universalis.

Extracted from the samples, RNA was reverse transcribed into cDNA to serve as the sequencing template. Some clones are missing from TCRdb's copy, which holds only in-frame ones; the method was immunoSEQ multiplex PCR. The sample yields around 290,000 clones, without any singletons. This CDR3 comprises 14 residues. Germline V gives CDR1 NSQYPW, CDR2 LRSPGD (reference sequence). Trimming pared 1 base from V and 0 bases from J, leaving 6 bases between. Cells from pooled cutaneous lymph nodes were sorted by CD4, CD8alpha, NKG2D, NKG2ACE and other markers. This clone was counted between two and nine times. Its antigen is not known. Mouse gene names and germline throughout. Read sequence stops 4 residues before the CDR3 end, and the germline J gene provides the missing end.

The receptor's source is a C3H/HeJ mouse with alopecia areata. MHC haplotype: H2-k. The sequencing sample was made of CD4+ T cells sorted from a lymph node. J is TRBJ1-1 and V is TRBV1; D is unresolved. The CDR3 reads CTCSAGRQNTEVFF. The DNA read from the CDR3 is TGCACCTGCAGTGCAGGGAGACAGAACACA.